The 31 T cell receptor beta chains in this list originate from one sample, sequenced in a study of PD-L1 blockade in urothelial cancer. Regarding time point: pretreatment peripheral blood. Generated by immunoSEQ multiplex PCR, the TCRdb table keeps only in-frame clones and is missing some. This repertoire shows about 38,000 clones, around 81% found once; its top ten account for roughly 15%. The input for sequencing was PBMCs, taken around atezolizumab (anti-PD-L1) treatment. All receptors come from an elderly man with urothelial cancer.

The rearrangement uses TRBV30 and TRBJ2-7; 8 nucleotides match TRBD2. After removal of 2 bases from V and 6 bases from J, the junction contained 9 bases not matched to a gene. The CDR3 extends over 14 amino acids. Looked up from germline, CDR1 is GTSNPN and CDR2 is SVGIG (reference sequence). CDR3 sequence: CAWSRTGGPGEQYF. The DNA of the CDR3 is TGTGCCTGGAGTAGGACGGGAGGGCCAGGCGAGCAGTACTTC.

The J gene is TRBJ2-1, the V gene TRBV5-8; TRBD1 might be the D (6 bases). The CDR3 sequence is 13 residues long. Germline-derived CDR1 and CDR2 are SGHTS and YDEGEE. The V end was cut by 2 bases, the J end by 4 bases, with 7 bases between. The CDR3 coding sequence is TGTGCCAGCAGCTTCACAGGGTACAATGAGCAGTTCTTC. It specifies CASSFTGYNEQFF. Full variable domain (outside the CDR3, taken from reference TRBV5-8 and TRBJ2-1): EAGVTQSPTHLIKTRGQQATLRCSPISGHTSVYWYQQALGLGLQFLLWYDEGEERNRGNFPPRFSGRQFPNYSSELNVNALELEDSALYLCASSFTGYNEQFFGPGTRLTVL.

The J gene is TRBJ1-5, the V gene TRBV28; D is ambiguous. V lost 6 bases, J lost 1 base, and 19 bases lay in between. This CDR3 region has 17 residues. Germline values: CDR1 MDHEN, CDR2 SYDVKM. The CDR3 DNA reads TGTGCCAGCAGCATCCCCGGCCGGGTGAGGAGCAATCAGCCCCAGCATTTT. Encoded protein: CASSIPGRVRSNQPQHF.

This rearrangement joins TRBV9 to TRBJ1-2, with D hard to call. The germline gives CDR1 SGDLS, CDR2 YYNGEE. The CDR3 spans 16 residues. V was shortened by 0 bases and J by 2 bases, with 14 bases between the two germline ends. CDR3 nucleotides: TGTGCCAGCAGCGTAGCTGGGAGCGAGACGAACTATGGCTACACCTTC. This gives the protein CASSVAGSETNYGYTF.

V and J are TRBV2 and TRBJ1-3, with TRBD1 identical over 8 bases. This CDR3 is built from 15 residues. V dropped 2 bases and J dropped 3; count of bases not matched to a gene: 3. Germline CDR1 reads SNHLY; CDR2 reads FYNNEI. The CDR3 bases are TGTGCCAGCAGTGAACGGACAGGGCTTGGAAACACCATATATTTT. Amino acids: CASSERTGLGNTIYF.

CDR3 protein: CAIKTSGTYEQYF. Here the CDR3 DNA reads TGTGCCATCAAAACTAGCGGCACCTACGAGCAGTACTTC. This chain uses TRBV10-3 with TRBJ2-7; 8 nucleotides match TRBD2. There are 13 residues in the CDR3. The V gene end was trimmed by 7 bases and the J gene end by 2 bases; junction bases not matched to a gene: 4. CDR1 is ENHRY, CDR2 SYGVKD, per germline.

The V call is TRBV6-5, the J call TRBJ2-4; 10 bases fit TRBD1. V lost 2 bases and J lost 9; bases outside the gene matches: 1. This CDR3 contains 13 residues. Per the germline V gene, CDR1 is MNHEY and CDR2 is SVGAGI. Here the CDR3 reads CASSYRTGGIQYF. The CDR3 DNA sequence: TGTGCCAGCAGTTACCGGACAGGGGGCATTCAGTACTTC.

The genes are TRBV19 and TRBJ2-5; D not certain. Per germline, CDR1 LNHDA and CDR2 SQIVND (reference sequence). There are 14 residues in the CDR3. V lost 3 bases and J 5 bases, leaving 13 bases between the germline ends. The CDR3 region has the DNA TGTGCCAGTAGTATTGGAACCTCGAGGGAGACCCAGTACTTC. Translated: CASSIGTSRETQYF.

Concerning this clone itself: The junction departs from the called germline gene at one end, perhaps through a read error. The V and J genes are TRBV7-2 and TRBJ2-3; D unresolved. Germline V gene lookup returns CDR1 SGHTA and CDR2 FQGNSA. The CDR3 consists of 8 residues. The CDR3 here is CASSPMSF. The CDR3 DNA sequence: TGTGCCAGCAGCCCCATGAGTTTT. Full variable domain (remainder filled in from reference TRBV7-2 and TRBJ2-3): GAGVSQSPSNKVTEKGKDVELRCDPISGHTALYWYRQSLGQGLEFLIYFQGNSAPDKSGLPSDRFSAERTGGSVSTLTIQRTQQEDSAVYLCASSPMSFGPGTRLTVL.

V is TRBV27 and J is TRBJ2-7; tentatively, D is TRBD2 (5 bases). This CDR3 has 14 amino acids. Germline assignment: CDR1 MNHEY and CDR2 SMNVEV (reference sequence). V was pared by 5 bases and J by 0 bases, with 11 bases between. The CDR3 spells CASSTRGSSYEQYF. The CDR3 DNA sequence: TGTGCCAGCAGTACACGGGGAAGCTCCTACGAGCAGTACTTC.

The chain combines TRBV10-2 with TRBJ2-7; TRBD2 matches 13 bases. The CDR3 has 14 residues. V lost 5 bases to trimming and J lost 6 bases; unmatched junction nucleotides: 4. CDR1 and CDR2 (germline): WSHSY, SAAADI. The chain's CDR3 is CASSLLAGGGEQYF. DNA of the CDR3: TGCGCCAGCAGTTTACTAGCGGGAGGGGGCGAGCAGTACTTC.

The gene calls are TRBV28 and TRBJ2-1, with 8 bases lining up with TRBD1. Germline values: CDR1 MDHEN, CDR2 SYDVKM. This CDR3 has 14 amino acids. With V trimmed by 8 bases and J by 4 bases, 7 bases remained unmatched. DNA for the CDR3: TGTGCCAGCGGATGGACAGGGCGATACAATGAGCAGTTCTTC. It codes for CASGWTGRYNEQFF.

This clone was counted only a few times. The chain uses TRBV20-1 and TRBJ2-7; 7 nucleotides line up with TRBD2. V lost 5 bases and J lost 11; bases outside the gene matches: 9. CDR1 and CDR2 (germline): DFQATT, SNEGSKA (reference sequence). The CDR3 totals 11 residues. For the CDR3, the DNA is TGCAGTGCTGCCCCACGGGAGGAAGAGTACTTC. Protein sequence: CSAAPREEEYF.

The genes are TRBV13 and TRBJ2-7, with D perhaps matching TRBD1 (6 bases). Between the trimmed V and J ends, which lost 5 bases and 0 bases, there was a span of 14 bases. The CDR3 spans 15 residues. Germline values: CDR1 PRHDT, CDR2 FYEKMQ (reference sequence). CDR3 in amino acids: CASSPQGGSSYEQYF. The CDR3 nucleotides are TGTGCCAGCAGCCCACAGGGTGGGAGCTCCTACGAGCAGTACTTC. The variable domain in full, completed from reference TRBV13 and TRBJ2-7, reads AAGVIQSPRHLIKEKRETATLKCYPIPRHDTVYWYQQGPGQDPQFLISFYEKMQSDKGSIPDRFSAQQFSDYHSELNMSSLELGDSALYFCASSPQGGSSYEQYFGPGTRLTVT.

The genes are TRBV5-6 and TRBJ1-4; 7 bases are shared with TRBD1. The J segment lost 2 bases and the V segment lost 4 bases, leaving 8 bases of the junction unmatched. The CDR3 totals 16 residues. Germline lookup yields CDR1 SGHDT and CDR2 YYEEEE. The CDR3 loop reads CASSINRGVTNEKLFF. The CDR3 coding sequence is TGTGCCAGCAGCATTAACAGGGGTGTGACTAATGAAAAACTGTTTTTT.

V usage is TRBV7-2 and J usage is TRBJ2-7; TRBD2 matches at 8 bases. Trimming took 6 bases from V and 4 from J; bases not matched to a gene: 8. The CDR3 has 14 residues. Germline V CDR1 and CDR2: SGHTA, FQGNSA. This chain's CDR3 is CASSSPGGGYEQYF. For the CDR3, the DNA is TGTGCCAGCAGTTCCCCGGGGGGGGGATACGAGCAGTACTTC.

The V gene is TRBV13, the J gene TRBJ2-3, with D perhaps TRBD2 (5 bases). Germline V gives CDR1 PRHDT, CDR2 FYEKMQ (reference sequence). This CDR3 comprises 13 residues. The V end was cut by 5 bases, the J end by 0 bases, with 6 bases between. The CDR3 loop is CASSRGSTDTQYF. In DNA form, the CDR3 reads TGTGCCAGCAGCCGGGGTAGCACAGATACGCAGTATTTT.

In DNA form, the CDR3 reads TGTGCCAGCAGCGGGACAGGGAGTAGGTACGAGCAGTACTTC. Its translation: CASSGTGSRYEQYF. The chain carries TRBV5-6 and TRBJ2-7; 9 bases are a match to TRBD1. The CDR3 loop spans 14 amino acids. Germline values: CDR1 SGHDT, CDR2 YYEEEE. V trimming: 4 bases; J trimming: 4 bases; junction bases outside the gene matches: 6.

The chain has TRBV18 and TRBJ2-3; tentative D call: TRBD1 (5 bases). This CDR3 contains 12 residues. Germline V gene sequence: CDR1 KGHSH, CDR2 LQKENI. V dropped 5 bases and J dropped 6 bases, with 9 bases sitting between them. The CDR3 loop is CASSNQGDTQYF. The CDR3 nucleotides are TGTGCCAGCTCAAATCAGGGTGATACGCAGTATTTT.

The gene calls are TRBV6-5 and TRBJ1-2, with D perhaps TRBD1 (5 bases). Germline loops: CDR1 MNHEY, CDR2 SVGAGI. V was trimmed by 6 bases and J by 6 bases, leaving 17 bases between them. This CDR3 contains 14 residues. CDR3 sequence reads: CASRRGDPRHGYTF. In DNA form, the CDR3 reads TGTGCCAGCAGAAGGGGTGACCCTCGACATGGCTACACCTTC.

J is TRBJ1-2 and V is TRBV20-1; D is unresolved. Trimming stripped 3 bases from V and 8 bases from J, with 4 bases between. Germline values: CDR1 DFQATT, CDR2 SNEGSKA (reference sequence). The CDR3 is 9 residues long. CDR3 nucleotides: TGCAGTGCTAGTTCGGGCTACACCTTC. Protein product: CSASSGYTF.

J is TRBJ1-2 and V is TRBV6-1; 7 bases match TRBD1. The CDR3 is 12 amino acids. Germline trimming cut 5 bases from V and 8 bases from J; bases unmatched to any gene: 5. CDR1 and CDR2 (germline): MNHNS, SASEGT. As DNA, the CDR3 is TGTGCCAGCAGTACGACAGGGAAAGGCTACACCTTC. Amino acid sequence: CASSTTGKGYTF.

This sequence joins TRBV5-4 and TRBJ2-7; the D is unclear. The CDR3 is made up of 13 amino acids. Germline V lookup: CDR1 SGHNT, CDR2 YYREEE (reference sequence). The germline V and J ends were trimmed by 2 bases and 1 base, with 7 bases remaining between them. DNA of the CDR3: TGTGCCAGCAGCTTCCTAACTTCCTACGAGCAGTACTTC. Protein sequence: CASSFLTSYEQYF.

The chain links TRBV9 to TRBJ2-7; 8 bases are shared with TRBD2. Germline V CDR1 and CDR2: SGDLS, YYNGEE. V gave up 3 bases and J gave up 5 bases; unmatched junction bases: 10. This CDR3 is built from 15 residues. The CDR3 DNA is TGTGCCAGCAGCGCGACTAGCGCTGGGTTCGACGAGCAGTACTTC. It specifies CASSATSAGFDEQYF.

This chain joins TRBV15 and TRBJ2-6; 9 positions match TRBD1. The V gene's germline CDR1 is LNHNV and CDR2 YYDKDF (reference sequence). The CDR3 length is 13 residues. Trimming took 8 bases from V and 8 from J; bases not matched to a gene: 4. CDR3 amino acids: CATGDRVTNVLTF. In DNA, the CDR3 is TGTGCCACCGGGGACAGGGTTACCAACGTCCTGACTTTC.

This chain uses TRBV18 with TRBJ1-1, with 7 nucleotides matching TRBD1. Germline V CDR1 and CDR2: KGHSH, LQKENI. After removal of 10 bases from V and 4 bases from J, the junction contained 3 bases not matched to a gene. The length of the CDR3 is 11 residues. The CDR3 sequence is CATKGATEAFF. CDR3 sequence (DNA): TGTGCCACCAAGGGGGCCACTGAAGCTTTCTTT. The whole variable domain, remainder taken from reference TRBV18 and TRBJ1-1, is NAGVMQNPRHLVRRRGQEARLRCSPMKGHSHVYWYRQLPEEGLKFMVYLQKENIIDESGMPKERFSAEFPKEGPSILRIQQVVRGDSAAYFCATKGATEAFFGQGTRLTVV.

V is TRBV2 and J is TRBJ2-7; 7 bases agree with TRBD1. This CDR3 region has 15 residues. The V and J ends lost 6 bases and 2 bases, in that order; junction bases with no gene match: 10. Germline V gives CDR1 SNHLY, CDR2 FYNNEI. Here the CDR3 DNA reads TGTGCCAGCAGCGTCGGCCCCGGGACAGCCTACGAGCAGTACTTC. It codes for CASSVGPGTAYEQYF.

The chain employs TRBV5-1 and TRBJ1-5; D is ambiguous. The V gene lost 0 bases and the J gene lost 1 base, with 8 bases spanning the gap. The germline V gene encodes CDR1 SGHRS and CDR2 YFSETQ. This CDR3 has 15 residues. The CDR3 DNA is TGCGCCAGCAGCTTGGATGGCAGAAGCAATCAGCCCCAGCATTTT. This translates into CASSLDGRSNQPQHF. The full variable domain, in which reference TRBV5-1 and TRBJ1-5 provide the parts outside the CDR3, is KAGVTQTPRYLIKTRGQQVTLSCSPISGHRSVSWYQQTPGQGLQFLFEYFSETQRNKGNFPGRFSGRQFSNSRSEMNVSTLELGDSALYLCASSLDGRSNQPQHFGDGTRLSIL.

The V gene is TRBV6-4, the J gene TRBJ1-1; TRBD1 is a possible D gene (6 bases). V lost 5 bases and J lost 3, with 22 bases in between. Germline V lookup: CDR1 MRHNA, CDR2 SNTAGT. The CDR3 is made up of 17 amino acids. CDR3 bases: TGTGCCAGCAGTACCAACGACAGGTATCTATGGGACACTGAAGCTTTCTTT. This translates into CASSTNDRYLWDTEAFF.

The V gene is TRBV7-2, the J gene TRBJ2-1; TRBD2 aligns across 7 bases. CDR1 SGHTA and CDR2 FQGNSA come from the germline V gene. The CDR3 sequence is 15 residues long. Trimming cost V 8 bases and J 3 bases; bases outside gene matches: 10. The CDR3 coding sequence is TGTGCCAGCTCCCCGACCGGGACTAACTACAATGAGCAGTTCTTC. It yields the protein CASSPTGTNYNEQFF. The whole variable domain, filled in from reference TRBV7-2 and TRBJ2-1, reads GAGVSQSPSNKVTEKGKDVELRCDPISGHTALYWYRQSLGQGLEFLIYFQGNSAPDKSGLPSDRFSAERTGGSVSTLTIQRTQQEDSAVYLCASSPTGTNYNEQFFGPGTRLTVL.

The CDR3 loop is CATSAETSGAYEQYF. In nucleotides, the CDR3 is TGTGCCACCAGCGCAGAGACTAGCGGAGCGTACGAGCAGTACTTC. The rearrangement joins TRBV15 to TRBJ2-7; 9 positions agree with TRBD2. After removal of 5 bases from V and 4 bases from J, the junction contained 9 bases not matched to a gene. This CDR3 comprises 15 residues. Germline V gives CDR1 LNHNV, CDR2 YYDKDF (reference sequence).